What follows is one T cell receptor (beta chain) and its context. This entry is derived from a study of blood T cell repertoires in COVID-19. The CDR3 sequence is 14 residues long. The V gene's germline CDR1 is LGHDT and CDR2 YNNKEL (reference sequence). The J segment lost 6 bases and the V segment lost 8 bases, leaving 11 bases of the junction unmatched. Profiling relied on immunoSEQ multiplex PCR, and the TCRdb table lists in-frame clones only, not all of them. Of approximately 250,000 clones in the sample, around 88% were seen once. Allocation to cohorts depended on clinical history reported by the participants.

This chain joins TRBV3-1 (or the pseudogene TRBV3-2) and TRBJ1-2; 8 nucleotides line up with TRBD1. Sequenced sample: PBMCs or T cells enriched from blood (not recorded which). This TCR derives from a woman aged 35 to 49 with acute COVID-19. CDR3 nucleotides: TGTGCCAGCCAGCCACACCAGGGGGCAGATGGCTACACCTTC. Its protein product is CASQPHQGADGYTF.